This TCR beta chain originates from a study of T cells in Graves' hyperthyroidism and ophthalmopathy. Study observations and caveats: Most thyroid clonotypes with frequency above 0.001 were detected in blood. The model foresaw ophthalmopathy a median around seven months prior to onset.

This clonotype appeared many times. The antigen remains unidentified. CDR3 length: 14 residues. V lost 10 bases to trimming and J lost 0 bases, with 13 bases between them. Authors of the study amplified TCR beta CDR3 regions from RNA transcripts. Primed by the HTBI set, a first-round RT-PCR was run on the TCR CDR3. TCRdb fed the multiplex PCR reads into MiXCR, producing one record per CDR3 protein. The sample has around 300,000 distinct CDR3 sequences, 13% seen once. This clonotype originated in a woman aged 30 to 39 with Graves' hyperthyroidism that later progressed to Graves' ophthalmopathy. This chain connects TRBV12-3 or TRBV12-4 to TRBJ1-5; TRBD1 is a possible D gene (5 bases). Material: blood. CDR3 loop: CATRDEFSNQPQHF. The CDR3 region has the DNA TGTGCCACCAGGGATGAGTTTAGCAATCAGCCCCAGCATTTT.